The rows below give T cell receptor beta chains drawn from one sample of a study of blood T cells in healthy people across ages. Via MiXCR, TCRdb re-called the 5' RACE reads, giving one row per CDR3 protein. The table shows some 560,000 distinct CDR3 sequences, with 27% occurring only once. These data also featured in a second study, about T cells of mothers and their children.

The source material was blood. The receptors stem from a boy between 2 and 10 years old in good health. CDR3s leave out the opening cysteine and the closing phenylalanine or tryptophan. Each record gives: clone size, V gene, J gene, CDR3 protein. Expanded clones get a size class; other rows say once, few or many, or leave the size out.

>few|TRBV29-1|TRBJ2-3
SVRGLAGGKTSTDTQY
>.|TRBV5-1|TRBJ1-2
ASSLTTGGQGFYGYT
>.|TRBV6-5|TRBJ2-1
ASSYSYGSTYNEQF
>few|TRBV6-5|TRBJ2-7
ASGRLAGLEQY
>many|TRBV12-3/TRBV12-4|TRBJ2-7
ASSQGDEQY
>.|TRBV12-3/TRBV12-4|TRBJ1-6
ASSTRVGNSPLH
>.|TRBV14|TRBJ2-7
ASSLAPGGGREQY
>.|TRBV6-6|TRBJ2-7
ASSQDRRGVYEQY
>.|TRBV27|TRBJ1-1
ASSPMRGLNTEAF
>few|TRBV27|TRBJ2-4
ASSLSGAPAKNIQY
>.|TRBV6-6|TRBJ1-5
ASSSTLVGGNQPQH
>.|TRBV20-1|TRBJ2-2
SAQGLNTGELF
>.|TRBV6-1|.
ATRQESSYEQY
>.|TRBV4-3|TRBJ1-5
ASSQDRGWSQPQH
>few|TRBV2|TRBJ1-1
ASSKSGGLNTEAF
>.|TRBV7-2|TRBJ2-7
ASSFTSGRDYEQY
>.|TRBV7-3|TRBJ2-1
ASSLIPDSYNEQF
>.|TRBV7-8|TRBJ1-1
ACSPDPSPNTEAF
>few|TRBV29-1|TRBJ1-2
SVAGGADYGYT
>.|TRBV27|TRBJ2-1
ASSFSQARGDEQF
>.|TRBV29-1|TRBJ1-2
SVPTVYGYT
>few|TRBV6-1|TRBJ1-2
ASSVQGAHPAYGYT
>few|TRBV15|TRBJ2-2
ATSQPKWRSGELF
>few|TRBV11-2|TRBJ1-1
ASSWVEGSEAF
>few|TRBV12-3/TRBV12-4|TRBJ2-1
ASSLYPSGDFGEQF
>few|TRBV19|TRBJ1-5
ASTRDHSNQPQH
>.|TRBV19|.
ASTPDRFGVSYEQY
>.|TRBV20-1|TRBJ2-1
SARAGRSSYNEQF
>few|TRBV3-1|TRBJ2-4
ASSQDILAEPIQY
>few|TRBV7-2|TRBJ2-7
ASSLAAGVRREQY
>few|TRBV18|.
ASSPGQEDGLGYEQY
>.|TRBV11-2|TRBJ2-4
ASSFAGQVLAKNIQY
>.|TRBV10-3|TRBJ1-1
AITAGAITEAF
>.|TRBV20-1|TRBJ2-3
SANRDYGLTDTQY
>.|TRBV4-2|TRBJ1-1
ASSQDLARTEAF
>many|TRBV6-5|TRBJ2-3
ASSYSSTDTQY
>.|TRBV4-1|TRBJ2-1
ASSQSYRGAYNEQF
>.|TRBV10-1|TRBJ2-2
ASSRDPYTGELF
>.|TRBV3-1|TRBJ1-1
ASSQTGRATEPF
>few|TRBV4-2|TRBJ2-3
ASSPGLAGGPGTDTQY
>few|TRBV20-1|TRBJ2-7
SARRDRGSYEQY